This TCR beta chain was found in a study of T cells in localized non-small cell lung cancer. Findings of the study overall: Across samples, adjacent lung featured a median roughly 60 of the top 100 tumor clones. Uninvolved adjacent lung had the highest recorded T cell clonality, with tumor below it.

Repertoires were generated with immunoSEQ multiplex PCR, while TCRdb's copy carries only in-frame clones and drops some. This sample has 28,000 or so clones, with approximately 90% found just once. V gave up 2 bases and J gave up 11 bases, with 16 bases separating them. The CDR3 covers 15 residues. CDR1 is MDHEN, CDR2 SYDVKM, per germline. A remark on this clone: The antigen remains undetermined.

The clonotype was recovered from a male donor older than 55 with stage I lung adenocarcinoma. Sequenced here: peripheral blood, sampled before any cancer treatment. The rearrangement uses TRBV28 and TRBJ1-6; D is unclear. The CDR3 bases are TGTGCCAGCAGTTTAGTAAACTCCATGATAACACCCCTCCACTTT. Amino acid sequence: CASSLVNSMITPLHF.